These T cell receptor beta chains were read from a single sample in a study of cytomegalovirus exposure and HLA in healthy donors. Here immunoSEQ multiplex PCR was the method, and the copy in TCRdb shows in-frame clones only, minus some. The sample has about 150,000 clones, 75% to 80% seen once. The material sequenced was PBMCs. Receptor source: a male donor in good health and CMV-seronegative. Both conserved end residues are part of each CDR3. The D gene is left open where the match is weak. Size is omitted from some rows. Given values are once, few, many or a class for expanded clones.

j_gene | d_gene | abundance | v_gene | CDR3nt | CDR3aa
TRBJ2-1 | - | - | TRBV5-1 | TGCGCCAGCAGCAGACAGGACGACTCCTACAATGAGCAGTTCTTC | CASSRQDDSYNEQFF
TRBJ2-2 | TRBD1 | - | TRBV6-6 | TGTGCCAGCAGGGACAGGGATACCGGGGAGCTGTTTTTT | CASRDRDTGELFF
TRBJ2-1 | - | - | TRBV11-2 | TGTGCCAGCAGCTTATCCGGGAGCTCCTACAATGAGCAGTTCTTC | CASSLSGSSYNEQFF
TRBJ2-7 | - | - | TRBV7-9 | TGTGCCAGCAGCTTACGATACCACGAGCAGTACTTC | CASSLRYHEQYF
TRBJ1-5 | - | - | TRBV29-1 | TGCAGCGTTGGCAGGGAGGGCGATCAGCCCCAGCATTTT | CSVGREGDQPQHF
TRBJ1-2 | TRBD1 | - | TRBV10-3 | TGTGCCATCAGTGACTCCAGGGGGCAAGTAGCCAACTATGGCTACACCTTC | CAISDSRGQVANYGYTF
TRBJ1-1 | - | - | TRBV5-6 | TGTGCCAGCACCGCACACGACACTGAAGCTTTCTTT | CASTAHDTEAFF
TRBJ2-3 | TRBD2 | - | TRBV4-3 | TGCGCCAGCAGCCCCCGTGGAGCGGGGGGCTGGTTAAACACAGATACGCAGTATTTT | CASSPRGAGGWLNTDTQYF
TRBJ2-7 | - | once | TRBV2 | TGTGCCAGCAGTGTCGGCGGCTACGAGCAGTACTTC | CASSVGGYEQYF
TRBJ1-1 | - | - | TRBV27 | TGTGCCAGCAGGGACAGACTAAACACTGAAGCTTTCTTT | CASRDRLNTEAFF
TRBJ2-7 | - | few | TRBV7-2 | TGTGCCAGCAGCCAACCACCGCGGTTGTACGAGCAGTACTTC | CASSQPPRLYEQYF
TRBJ2-1 | - | once | TRBV6-6 | TGTGCCAGCAGTTATCAGGGGTCCTACAATGAGCAGTTCTTC | CASSYQGSYNEQFF
TRBJ1-2 | TRBD1 | - | TRBV7-9 | TGTGCCAGCAGCCCAATACAGGGGGGGATTTATGGCTACACCTTC | CASSPIQGGIYGYTF
TRBJ1-2 | - | - | TRBV30 | TGTGCCTGGAGTATTCTGAAAACGGGAGACGCGGGCTACACCTTC | CAWSILKTGDAGYTF
TRBJ1-5 | - | - | TRBV18 | TGTGCCAGCGCCCTCGGGGACATCTATAGCAATCAGCCCCAGCATTTT | CASALGDIYSNQPQHF
TRBJ2-7 | - | few | TRBV27 | TGTGCCAGCAGGGGCAGCACACACCCCAATTATGAGCAGTACTTC | CASRGSTHPNYEQYF
TRBJ2-1 | - | once | TRBV5-8 | TGTGCCAGCAGCGAGATCAGACAGACGTCCCACAATGAGCAGTTCTTC | CASSEIRQTSHNEQFF
TRBJ2-2 | - | - | TRBV5-1 | TGCGCCAGCAGCGCCCGGACAGCGAACACCGGGGAGCTGTTTTTT | CASSARTANTGELFF
TRBJ2-7 | TRBD1 | - | TRBV6-6 | TGTGCCAGCAGGCCCGGACAGGGGACCCACGAGCAGTACTTC | CASRPGQGTHEQYF
TRBJ2-7 | - | - | TRBV27 | TGTGCCAGCAGTCTGACTGTGACCTACGAGCAGTACTTC | CASSLTVTYEQYF
TRBJ1-4 | - | - | TRBV18 | TGTGCCAGCTCGCGGGCTAATGAAAAACTGTTTTTT | CASSRANEKLFF
TRBJ1-5 | TRBD1 | - | TRBV2 | TGTGCCAGCAGTCAGGACAGGATCAACAATCAGCCCCAGCATTTT | CASSQDRINNQPQHF
TRBJ2-2 | TRBD1 | - | TRBV6-5 | TGTGCCAGCAGTTACTCACAGGGGGCAAACACCGGGGAGCTGTTTTTT | CASSYSQGANTGELFF
TRBJ1-2 | - | - | TRBV5-4 | TGTGCCAGCAGCTTGGCCCTATCTAACTATGGCTACACCTTC | CASSLALSNYGYTF
TRBJ2-1 | - | - | TRBV5-1 | TGCGCCAGCAGCTTGGTCCAAACCTACAATGAGCAGTTCTTC | CASSLVQTYNEQFF
TRBJ1-2 | - | - | TRBV2 | TGTGCCAGCAGTGAACGCCAGGTCTATGGCTACACCTTC | CASSERQVYGYTF
TRBJ1-4 | - | - | TRBV30 | TGTGCCTGGAGTCCAACAGGGCGGGGGGAAAAACTGTTTTTT | CAWSPTGRGEKLFF
TRBJ2-2 | - | - | TRBV6-1 | TGTGCCAGCAGTGAAGGGGCGGGACACACCGGGGAGCTGTTTTTT | CASSEGAGHTGELFF
TRBJ1-1 | TRBD1 | - | TRBV15 | TGTGCCACCAGCGTAGGACAGGGGGCTATCAGAGCTTTCTTT | CATSVGQGAIRAFF
TRBJ2-2 | - | few | TRBV19 | TGTGCCAGTAGTATGGGGGACTGGAACACCGGGGAGCTGTTTTTT | CASSMGDWNTGELFF
TRBJ1-5 | - | - | TRBV5-1 | TGCGCCAGCAGCTTGGGAACAGGCCCCAATCAGCCCCAGCATTTT | CASSLGTGPNQPQHF
TRBJ1-4 | TRBD1 | few | TRBV7-8 | TGTGCCAGCAGCTTAGTCCCCGGGACAGGGCACAAAGGGGAAAAACTGTTTTTT | CASSLVPGTGHKGEKLFF
TRBJ2-7 | TRBD1 | - | TRBV7-9 | TGTGCCAGCAGCTATTGGGACAGCTCCTACGAGCAGTACTTC | CASSYWDSSYEQYF
TRBJ2-3 | TRBD1 | - | TRBV10-3 | TGTGCCATCAGTGACCTAGACACAAGGGACAGTCACACAGATACGCAGTATTTT | CAISDLDTRDSHTDTQYF
TRBJ1-5 | - | - | TRBV27 | TGTGCCAGCAGTCCCTGGGGGGGGTTTCAGCCCCAGCATTTT | CASSPWGGFQPQHF
TRBJ1-1 | - | - | TRBV23-1 | TGCGCCAGCAGCCCCCCGGGGGGAAAGGGATTGAACACTGAAGCTTTCTTT | CASSPPGGKGLNTEAFF
TRBJ2-2 | - | - | TRBV9 | TGTGCCAGCAGCGTACCGTCTTTAGGGGGCACCGGGGAGCTGTTTTTT | CASSVPSLGGTGELFF
TRBJ1-4 | - | - | TRBV5-8 | TGTGCCAGCAGCTCCGGGACTCGTAATGAAAAACTGTTTTTT | CASSSGTRNEKLFF
TRBJ2-7 | TRBD1 | once | TRBV19 | TGTGCCAGTAGTATTCCGGGACAGGGGATTTGGGAGCAGTACTTC | CASSIPGQGIWEQYF
TRBJ1-2 | - | - | TRBV19 | TGTGCCAGTAGCCTCACAGGCTATGGCTACACCTTC | CASSLTGYGYTF
TRBJ1-2 | - | few | TRBV30 | TGTGCCTGGAGTGTAGAAAGGGGCGACTATGGCTACACCTTC | CAWSVERGDYGYTF
TRBJ2-7 | TRBD2 | - | TRBV29-1 | TGCAGCGTTGGGCTAGCGGAAAGCTCCTACGAGCAGTACTTC | CSVGLAESSYEQYF
TRBJ2-7 | - | once | TRBV6-6 | TGTGCCAGCAGTAATGACAGGCGCGAGCAGTACTTC | CASSNDRREQYF
TRBJ1-1 | - | - | TRBV6-5 | TGTGCCAGCAGTTACTCGTGGGGGCGGGAGGACACTGAAGCTTTCTTT | CASSYSWGREDTEAFF
TRBJ2-7 | TRBD1 | - | TRBV11-2 | TGTGCCAGCAGCTTAGATACCCGGACAGGGGCCTACGAGCAGTACTTC | CASSLDTRTGAYEQYF
TRBJ1-2 | - | - | TRBV27 | TGTGCCAGCAGTTCCCCGGGGCAGGGAGGTGGCTACACCTTC | CASSSPGQGGGYTF
TRBJ2-6 | - | - | TRBV7-9 | TGTTCCAGCGGGATGGGGACAGCCGTACTATCCGGGGCCAACGTCCTGACTTTC | CSSGMGTAVLSGANVLTF
TRBJ1-2 | - | - | TRBV4-1 | TGCGCCAGCAGCCAATTGGACTACGGCTACACCTTC | CASSQLDYGYTF
TRBJ1-2 | TRBD1 | - | TRBV5-6 | TGTGCCAGCAGCCTACAGGGGTGGGGCTACACCTTC | CASSLQGWGYTF
TRBJ1-1 | - | once | TRBV7-3 | TGTGCCAGCAGCTTGCACAGTAACACTGAAGCTTTCTTT | CASSLHSNTEAFF
TRBJ2-3 | TRBD2 | - | TRBV9 | TGTGCCAGCAGCGTAGTCGCTAGCGGGTCGGGTACAGATACGCAGTATTTT | CASSVVASGSGTDTQYF
TRBJ1-1 | - | - | TRBV15 | TGTGCCACCAGCTTGACAAGGAACACTGAAGCTTTCTTT | CATSLTRNTEAFF
TRBJ1-2 | - | - | TRBV15 | TGTGCCACCAGCAGAGATGGCAGGGTGGGTGGCTACACCTTC | CATSRDGRVGGYTF
TRBJ2-3 | TRBD2 | few | TRBV4-2 | TGTGCCAGCAGCCCCTGGGTGACTAGCGGGAGGCCAGATACGCAGTATTTT | CASSPWVTSGRPDTQYF
TRBJ1-5 | TRBD1 | - | TRBV27 | TGTGCCAGCAGCTTAGGGGGAACAGGGGTTGACAATCAGCCCCAGCATTTT | CASSLGGTGVDNQPQHF
TRBJ1-1 | - | - | TRBV5-6 | TGTGCCAGCAGCTTGTTAGGAGGGACCAGGAACACTGAAGCTTTCTTT | CASSLLGGTRNTEAFF
TRBJ2-7 | - | - | TRBV7-2 | TGTGCCAGCAGCCAGACGGGCGAGCAGTACTTC | CASSQTGEQYF
TRBJ1-1 | - | few | TRBV19 | TGTGCCAGTAGTATAGTCGGGCGGGGCACTGAAGCTTTCTTT | CASSIVGRGTEAFF
TRBJ1-4 | - | - | TRBV27 | TGTGCCAGCAGTTTCCTTAACTTTAATGAAAAACTGTTTTTT | CASSFLNFNEKLFF